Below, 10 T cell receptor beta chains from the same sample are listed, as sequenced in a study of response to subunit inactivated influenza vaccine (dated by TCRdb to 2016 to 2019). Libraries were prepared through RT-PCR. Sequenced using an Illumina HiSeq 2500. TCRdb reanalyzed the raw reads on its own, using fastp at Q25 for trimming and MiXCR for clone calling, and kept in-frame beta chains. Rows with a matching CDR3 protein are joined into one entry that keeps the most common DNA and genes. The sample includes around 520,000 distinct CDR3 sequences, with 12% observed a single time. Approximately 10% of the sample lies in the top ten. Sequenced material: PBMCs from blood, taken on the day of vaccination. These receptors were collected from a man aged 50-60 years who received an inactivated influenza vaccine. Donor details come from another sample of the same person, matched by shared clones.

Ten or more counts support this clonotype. In nucleotides, the CDR3 is TGCAGCGGGGCCCGGGGGTTGCATGAGCAGTTCTTC. This sequence encodes CSGARGLHEQFF. This sequence joins TRBV29-1 and TRBJ2-1, with TRBD2 as a possible D gene (6 bases). Trimming shortened V by 7 bases and J by 8 bases, and 15 bases separated the two germline ends. The CDR3 length is 12 residues. The germline V gene encodes CDR1 SQVTM and CDR2 ANQGSEA.

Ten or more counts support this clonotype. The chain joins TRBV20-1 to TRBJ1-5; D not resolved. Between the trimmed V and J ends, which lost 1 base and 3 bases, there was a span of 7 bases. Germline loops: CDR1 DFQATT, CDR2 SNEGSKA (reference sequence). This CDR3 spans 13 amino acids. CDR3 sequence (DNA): TGCAGTGCTAGAGGGACTCACAATCAGCCCCAGCATTTT. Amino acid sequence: CSARGTHNQPQHF.

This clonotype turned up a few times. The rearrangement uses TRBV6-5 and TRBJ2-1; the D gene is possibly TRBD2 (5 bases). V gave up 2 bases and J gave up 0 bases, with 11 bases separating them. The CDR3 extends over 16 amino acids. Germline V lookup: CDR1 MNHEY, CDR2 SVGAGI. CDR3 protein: CASSYDGVISYNEQFF. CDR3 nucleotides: TGTGCCAGCAGTTACGACGGGGTAATCTCCTACAATGAGCAGTTCTTC.

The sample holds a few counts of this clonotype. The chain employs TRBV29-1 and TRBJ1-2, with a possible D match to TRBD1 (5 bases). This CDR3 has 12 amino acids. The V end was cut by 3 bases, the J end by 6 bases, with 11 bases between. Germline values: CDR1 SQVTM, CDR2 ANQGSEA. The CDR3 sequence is CSVDPQVNGYTF. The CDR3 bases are TGCAGCGTTGATCCACAGGTCAATGGCTACACCTTC.

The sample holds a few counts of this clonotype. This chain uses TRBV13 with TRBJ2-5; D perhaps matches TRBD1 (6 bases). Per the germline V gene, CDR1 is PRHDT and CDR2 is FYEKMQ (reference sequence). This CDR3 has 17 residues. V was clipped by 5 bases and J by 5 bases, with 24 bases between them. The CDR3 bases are TGTGCCAGCAGCCGTACATGGGGGCGAGGTATCGGGGAGACCCAGTACTTC. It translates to CASSRTWGRGIGETQYF.

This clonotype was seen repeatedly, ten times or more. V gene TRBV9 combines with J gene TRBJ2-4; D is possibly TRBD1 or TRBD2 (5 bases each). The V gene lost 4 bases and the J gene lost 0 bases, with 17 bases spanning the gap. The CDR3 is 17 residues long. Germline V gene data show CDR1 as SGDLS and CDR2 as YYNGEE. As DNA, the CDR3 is TGTGCCAGCAGCCAAAAGGGTGGGGACCGAGCCAAAAACATTCAGTACTTC. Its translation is CASSQKGGDRAKNIQYF.

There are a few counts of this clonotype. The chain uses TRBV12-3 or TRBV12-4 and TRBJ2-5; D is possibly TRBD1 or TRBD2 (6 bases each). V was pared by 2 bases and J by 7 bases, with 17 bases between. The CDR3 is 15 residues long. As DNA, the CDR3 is TGTGCCAGCAGTTTATATGCTGGCGGAGGGGGGACCCAGTACTTC. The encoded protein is CASSLYAGGGGTQYF.

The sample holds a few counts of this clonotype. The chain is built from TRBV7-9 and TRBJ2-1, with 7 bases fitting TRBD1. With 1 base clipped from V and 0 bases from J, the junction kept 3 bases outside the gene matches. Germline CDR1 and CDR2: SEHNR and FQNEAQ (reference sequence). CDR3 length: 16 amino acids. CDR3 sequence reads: CASSLEQGSSYNEQFF. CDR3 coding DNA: TGTGCCAGCAGCTTAGAACAGGGGAGCTCCTACAATGAGCAGTTCTTC.

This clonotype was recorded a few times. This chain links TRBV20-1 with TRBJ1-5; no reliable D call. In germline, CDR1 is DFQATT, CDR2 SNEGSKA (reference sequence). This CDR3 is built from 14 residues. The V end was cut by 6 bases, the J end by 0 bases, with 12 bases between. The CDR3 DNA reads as TGCAGTGCCAAGACGGGTAATAGCAATCAGCCCCAGCATTTT. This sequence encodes CSAKTGNSNQPQHF.

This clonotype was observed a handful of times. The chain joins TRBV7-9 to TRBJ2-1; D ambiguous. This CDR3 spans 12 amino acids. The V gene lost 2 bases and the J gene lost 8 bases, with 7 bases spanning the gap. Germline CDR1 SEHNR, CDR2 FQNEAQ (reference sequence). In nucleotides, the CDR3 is TGTGCCAGCAGCTTATCTTGGGATGAGCAGTTCTTC. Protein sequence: CASSLSWDEQFF. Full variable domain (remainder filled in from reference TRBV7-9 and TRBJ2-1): DTGVSQNPRHKITKRGQNVTFRCDPISEHNRLYWYRQTLGQGPEFLTYFQNEAQLEKSRLLSDRFSAERPKGSFSTLEIQRTEQGDSAMYLCASSLSWDEQFFGPGTRLTVL.